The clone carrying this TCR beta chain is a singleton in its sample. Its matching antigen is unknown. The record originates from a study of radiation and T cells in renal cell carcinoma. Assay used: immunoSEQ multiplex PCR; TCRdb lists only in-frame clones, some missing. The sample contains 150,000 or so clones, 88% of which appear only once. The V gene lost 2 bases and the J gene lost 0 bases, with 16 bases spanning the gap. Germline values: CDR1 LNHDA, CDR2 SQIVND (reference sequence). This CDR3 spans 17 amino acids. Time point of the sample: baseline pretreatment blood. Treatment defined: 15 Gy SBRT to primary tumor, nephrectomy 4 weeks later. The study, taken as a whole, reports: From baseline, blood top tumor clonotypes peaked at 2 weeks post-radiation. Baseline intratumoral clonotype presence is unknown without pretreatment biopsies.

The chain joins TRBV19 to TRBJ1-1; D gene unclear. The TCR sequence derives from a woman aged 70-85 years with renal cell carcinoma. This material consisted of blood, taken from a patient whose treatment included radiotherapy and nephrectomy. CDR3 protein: CASSISQSERMNTEAFF. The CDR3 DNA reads TGTGCCAGTAGTATATCTCAGTCAGAACGAATGAACACTGAAGCTTTCTTT.